A single sample is the source of the 7 T cell receptor beta chains below, sequenced in a study of T cell responses to AZD1222 COVID-19 vaccine. Profiled with immunoSEQ multiplex PCR; TCRdb holds only in-frame clones, not every one. The sample shows about 120,000 clones, 85% to 90% of them seen only once. The material sequenced was peripheral blood, taken on day 0 of AZD1222 vaccination. The receptors here all came from an adult in good health.

This chain connects TRBV28 to TRBJ2-7, with D perhaps matching TRBD2 (6 bases). There are 16 residues in the CDR3. Germline values: CDR1 MDHEN, CDR2 SYDVKM. Trimming pared 3 bases from V and 5 bases from J, leaving 20 bases between. For the CDR3, the DNA is TGTGCCAGCAGTTTGCCGTCCGGGGGTTTGACCCACGAGCAGTACTTC. Its protein is CASSLPSGGLTHEQYF.

Note on this clone: Other DNA sequences of this sample code for an identical CDR3. V is TRBV24-1 and J is TRBJ1-2; 7 bases map to TRBD1. The CDR3 is made up of 14 amino acids. V shed 4 bases, J shed 4 bases, and the junction held 5 bases outside the gene matches. The germline V gene has CDR1 KGHDR and CDR2 SFDVKD. The CDR3 sequence is CATSDPGQVYGYTF. CDR3 nucleotide sequence: TGTGCCACCAGTGACCCTGGACAGGTCTATGGCTACACCTTC.

The V gene is TRBV4-3, the J gene TRBJ1-1; D unresolved. The CDR3 loop spans 17 amino acids. V lost 0 bases, J lost 0 bases, and 14 bases lay in between. CDR1 is LGHNA, CDR2 YSLEER, per germline. The CDR3 reads CASSQDLRAGMNTEAFF. CDR3 sequence (DNA): TGCGCCAGCAGCCAAGATTTACGGGCGGGGATGAACACTGAAGCTTTCTTT.

The chain is built from TRBV9 and TRBJ2-1, with a weak D call TRBD1 (6 bases). Trimming shortened V by 4 bases and J by 1 base, and 18 bases separated the two germline ends. The CDR3 covers 17 residues. Germline values: CDR1 SGDLS, CDR2 YYNGEE. Here the CDR3 reads CASSPLSFGTSYNEQFF. The CDR3 DNA is TGTGCCAGCAGCCCACTATCTTTTGGGACATCCTACAATGAGCAGTTCTTC.

V usage is TRBV4-3 and J usage is TRBJ2-1; D may be TRBD1 or TRBD2 (5 bases each). V lost 0 bases and J 0 bases, leaving 12 bases between the germline ends. Germline values: CDR1 LGHNA, CDR2 YSLEER. This CDR3 is built from 17 residues. Here the CDR3 DNA reads TGCGCCAGCAGCCAAGATTGGGGACCCGTCTCCTACAATGAGCAGTTCTTC. Amino acid sequence: CASSQDWGPVSYNEQFF.

Only a few counts were recorded for this clone. J is TRBJ2-5 and V is TRBV4-3; tentative D call: TRBD2 (6 bases). CDR3 length: 15 residues. Germline assignment: CDR1 LGHNA and CDR2 YSLEER. Trimming pared 4 bases from V and 0 bases from J, leaving 12 bases between. The CDR3, as DNA: TGCGCCAGCAGCCCTCACGGAGGGGACCAAGAGACCCAGTACTTC. Its translation is CASSPHGGDQETQYF.

The chain links TRBV7-2 to TRBJ2-7, with TRBD2 matching over 7 bases. The V segment lost 5 bases and the J segment 2 bases; nucleotides outside the gene matches: 9. Germline values: CDR1 SGHTA, CDR2 FQGNSA. The CDR3 extends over 15 amino acids. CDR3 DNA: TGTGCCAGCAGCCAAAGCGGGGCTCCAGCCTACGAGCAGTACTTC. Translation gives CASSQSGAPAYEQYF.